The entry below describes one T cell receptor beta chain. The use of a sample-barcoded 5' primer and a J-beta primer mix characterized a second PCR of roughly 7 to 11 cycles. TCRdb fed the 5' RACE reads into MiXCR, producing one record per CDR3 protein. The sample yields hundreds of thousands of distinct CDR3 sequences, about half seen once. The data derive from a study of blood T cells in healthy people across ages. The sequencing sample was made of blood. The clonotype comes from a man aged 80 or over in good health.

The CDR3, as DNA: TGCGCCAGCAGCTGGGCCGGAGAAGAGACCCAGTACTTC. It codes for CASSWAGEETQYF. The chain combines TRBV5-1 with TRBJ2-5; no clear D. This CDR3 is built from 13 residues. The ends were cut back, 3 bases at V and 3 bases at J, with 9 bases in the middle. Per germline, CDR1 SGHRS and CDR2 YFSETQ.